This T cell receptor beta chain emerged from a study of OX40 agonist ivuxolimab in advanced cancers. As for the study in general: Of the participants, over 30% had some prior anti-PD-1, anti-PD-L1 or anti-CTLA-4 therapy, which was allowed. Whole-study findings and limits: At 0.1 to 3.0 mg/kg and by week 6, clonal expansion occurred in CD4+ and CD8+ blood T cells.

Libraries were prepared by immunoSEQ multiplex PCR; TCRdb keeps only in-frame clonotypes and omits some of them. The sample has 85,000 to 90,000 clones, roughly 92% seen once; the top ten hold roughly 1.1%. This clone was detected once. The antigen remains unidentified. Trimming removed 5 bases from V and 5 bases from J; junction bases left unmatched: 9. This CDR3 region has 16 residues. Per the germline V gene, CDR1 is SGHAT and CDR2 is FQDESV (reference sequence). Autoimmune disease history or systemic immunosuppression led to patients being barred. V usage is TRBV11-1 and J usage is TRBJ2-7; TRBD2 matches at 13 bases. The TCR comes from an adult with an advanced solid tumor such as melanoma, head and neck, liver or kidney cancer. The specimen was CD4+ or CD8+ T cells sorted from blood, collected in a trial of the OX40 agonist ivuxolimab. CDR3 in amino acids: CASSPRTSGSFDEQYF. The CDR3 coding sequence is TGTGCCAGCAGCCCCCGGACTAGCGGGAGTTTCGACGAGCAGTACTTC.